The 23 T cell receptor beta chains listed next were all sequenced from one sample in a study of blood T cell repertoires in COVID-19. Data came from immunoSEQ multiplex PCR; TCRdb stores just in-frame clones and leaves some out. Of about 170,000 clones detected, about 90% appear once; the ten largest clones hold 0.95% to 1.5%. Sequencing was performed on PBMCs or T cells enriched from blood (not recorded which). The receptors were gathered from a human donor with acute COVID-19. The donor label of this sample is uncertain.

Points on this clone: Additional DNA sequences in this sample encode the identical CDR3. The V gene is TRBV7-3, the J gene TRBJ2-3; TRBD2 matches 10 bases. Germline assignment: CDR1 SGHTA and CDR2 FQGTGA. The V segment lost 2 bases and the J segment 1 base; nucleotides outside the gene matches: 0. CDR3 size: 15 residues. The CDR3 region is CASSLLAGGTDTQYF. In DNA form, the CDR3 reads TGTGCCAGCAGCTTACTAGCGGGGGGCACAGATACGCAGTATTTT.

The gene calls are TRBV5-8 and TRBJ2-7; 8 nucleotides match TRBD1. This CDR3 is built from 14 residues. V shed 4 bases, J shed 2 bases, and the junction held 5 bases outside the gene matches. Per the germline V gene, CDR1 is SGHTS and CDR2 is YDEGEE. CDR3 loop: CASSHGTGPYEQYF. The CDR3 bases are TGTGCCAGCAGCCATGGGACAGGACCCTACGAGCAGTACTTC.

This clone appeared once. The genes are TRBV10-3 and TRBJ1-5; no firm D call. The germline V gene encodes CDR1 ENHRY and CDR2 SYGVKD. Between the trimmed V and J ends, which lost 0 bases and 0 bases, there was a span of 33 bases. The CDR3 contains 24 residues. The CDR3 sequence: CAISESGSPPLFSLSSYSNQPQHF. The CDR3 DNA follows: TGTGCCATCAGTGAGTCAGGGAGTCCGCCCTTATTTAGCCTCTCTTCATATAGCAATCAGCCCCAGCATTTT.

The chain couples TRBV11-3 to TRBJ2-2, with 8 bases matching TRBD2. The CDR3 length is 18 residues. The V and J ends lost 0 bases and 2 bases, in that order; junction bases with no gene match: 8. Per germline, CDR1 SGHNT and CDR2 YENEEA. CDR3 DNA sequence: TGTGCCAGCAGCTTAGATCGGGGCGCGGGGGGAAACACCGGGGAGCTGTTTTTT. The encoded protein is CASSLDRGAGGNTGELFF.

CDR3: CASSLRDGWRRTDTQYF. The CDR3 DNA reads TGCGCCAGCAGCCTCAGAGACGGATGGAGGAGGACAGATACGCAGTATTTT. The chain joins TRBV4-1 to TRBJ2-3; D might be TRBD2 (5 bases). The V and J ends lost 4 bases and 3 bases respectively, with 20 bases between them. This CDR3 spans 17 amino acids. Germline V lookup: CDR1 MGHRA, CDR2 YSYEKL.

In nucleotides, the CDR3 is TGTGCCAGCTCATCTTTATCCCGCCCAGGCGAAAAACTGTTTTTT. Protein: CASSSLSRPGEKLFF. The gene calls are TRBV18 and TRBJ1-4; D gene uncertain. V lost 5 bases, J lost 8 bases, and 18 bases lay in between. Germline-derived CDR1 and CDR2 are KGHSH and LQKENI. The CDR3 covers 15 residues.

The chain combines TRBV6-4 with TRBJ2-2; D remains ambiguous. Trimming cost V 3 bases and J 1 base, with 6 bases left between them. Per the germline V gene, CDR1 is MRHNA and CDR2 is SNTAGT. This CDR3 region has 14 residues. Here the CDR3 reads CASSEILNTGELFF. CDR3 coding DNA: TGTGCCAGCAGTGAAATTCTGAACACCGGGGAGCTGTTTTTT.

This chain uses TRBV6-5 with TRBJ2-7; maybe TRBD1 (5 bases). This CDR3 spans 11 amino acids. Trimming cost V 6 bases and J 11 bases, with 14 bases left between them. Germline CDR1 and CDR2: MNHEY and SVGAGI. The CDR3: CASRTPTEEYF. In DNA form, the CDR3 reads TGTGCCAGCAGAACCCCGACAGAAGAGTACTTC.

The chain uses TRBV10-3 and TRBJ2-7; 11 bases fit TRBD1. Trimming removed 2 bases from V and 6 bases from J; junction bases left unmatched: 9. The V gene's germline CDR1 is ENHRY and CDR2 SYGVKD. The CDR3 contains 16 residues. CDR3 nucleotide sequence: TGTGCCATCAGTGAGGTACATAGGACAGGGGGCGCCGAGCAGTACTTC. Amino acid sequence: CAISEVHRTGGAEQYF.

The chain's CDR3 is CAISDQGVYGYTF. DNA for the CDR3: TGTGCCATCAGTGACCAGGGGGTCTATGGCTACACCTTC. The chain joins TRBV10-3 to TRBJ1-2, with 7 bases fitting TRBD1. This CDR3 contains 13 residues. Germline CDR1 reads ENHRY; CDR2 reads SYGVKD. The ends lost 3 bases at V and 4 bases at J; junction bases unmatched: 2.

The chain has TRBV4-3 and TRBJ2-1, with TRBD2 matching over 8 bases. This CDR3 is 16 amino acids long. V trimming: 0 bases; J trimming: 4 bases; junction bases outside the gene matches: 5. The germline CDR1 and CDR2 sequences are LGHNA and YSLEER. CDR3 nucleotide sequence: TGCGCCAGCAGCCAAGAAAACGGGGGGGCATACAATGAGCAGTTCTTC. It encodes CASSQENGGAYNEQFF.

The chain links TRBV10-3 to TRBJ2-1; D is undetermined. This CDR3 contains 10 residues. Germline CDR1 reads ENHRY; CDR2 reads SYGVKD. V lost 10 bases, J lost 8 bases, and 9 bases lay in between. CDR3 bases: TGTGCCACCCTCGGAGATGAGCAGTTCTTC. Its protein is CATLGDEQFF.

The genes are TRBV23-1 and TRBJ2-4; 7 bases fit TRBD2. TRBV23-1 is flagged as an ORF with uncertain function. This CDR3 contains 13 residues. With V trimmed by 8 bases and J by 1 base, 2 bases remained unmatched. The CDR3: CASVGGAKNIQYF. CDR3 sequence (DNA): TGCGCCAGCGTGGGAGGGGCCAAAAACATTCAGTACTTC.

The CDR3 loop reads CASKGRGGANYGYTF. The CDR3 bases are TGTGCCTCAAAGGGGAGGGGGGGAGCTAACTATGGCTACACCTTC. The chain recombines TRBV30 with TRBJ1-2, with D possibly being TRBD1 (6 bases). Trimming took off 7 bases at V and 0 bases at J, with 18 bases between the two ends. The CDR3 is 15 residues long. Germline values: CDR1 GTSNPN, CDR2 SVGIG (reference sequence).

This chain joins TRBV4-2 and TRBJ2-6; D might be TRBD1 (5 bases). Trimming left V 4 bases short and J 2 bases short, with 15 bases between. The CDR3 loop spans 17 amino acids. Looked up from germline, CDR1 is LGHNA and CDR2 is YNFKEQ. This chain's CDR3 is CASSPTVTGPGANVLTF. DNA of the CDR3: TGTGCCAGCAGCCCTACCGTAACAGGACCTGGGGCCAACGTCCTGACTTTC.

This chain uses TRBV3-1 (or the pseudogene TRBV3-2) with TRBJ2-3, with 8 bases that match TRBD2. Germline CDR1 and CDR2: LGHDT and YNNKEL (reference sequence). The CDR3 spans 16 residues. J was trimmed by 4 bases and V by 2 bases; bases with no gene match: 8. The CDR3 loop reads CASSQRSPGGADTQYF. The DNA of the CDR3 is TGTGCCAGCAGCCAACGAAGCCCGGGGGGGGCAGATACGCAGTATTTT.

V and J are TRBV10-3 and TRBJ1-1; a possible D gene is TRBD1 (5 bases). Trimming took off 4 bases at V and 2 bases at J, with 8 bases between the two ends. The CDR3 length is 13 residues. The germline CDR1 and CDR2 sequences are ENHRY and SYGVKD. In nucleotides, the CDR3 is TGTGCCATCAGTGGACAGAGAAACACTGAAGCTTTCTTT. Residues: CAISGQRNTEAFF.

The rearrangement uses TRBV19 and TRBJ1-5; no firm D call. The CDR3 has 13 residues. Germline V gene data show CDR1 as LNHDA and CDR2 as SQIVND (reference sequence). V shed 4 bases and J shed 1 base, with 5 bases lying between them. The CDR3 spells CASSTQSNQPQHF. The CDR3 DNA reads TGTGCCAGTAGTACCCAGAGCAATCAGCCCCAGCATTTT.

DNA for the CDR3: TGTGCCACCAGCAGATCGCCCCGTAGGGGTGGCAATCAGCCCCAGCATTTT. Translation gives CATSRSPRRGGNQPQHF. The chain recombines TRBV15 with TRBJ1-5; TRBD1 might be the D (5 bases). The germline V and J ends were trimmed by 2 bases and 2 bases, with 16 bases remaining between them. CDR3 size: 17 residues. Germline-derived CDR1 and CDR2 are LNHNV and YYDKDF (reference sequence).

The rearrangement links TRBV27 to TRBJ2-1; TRBD1 agrees at 7 bases. CDR1 is MNHEY, CDR2 SMNVEV, per germline (reference sequence). The junction had 6 bases not matched to a gene; V was cut back by 2 bases and J by 5 bases. This CDR3 spans 15 amino acids. The CDR3 region is CASSLRSGTDNEQFF. The CDR3 DNA sequence: TGTGCCAGCAGTTTAAGGTCGGGGACAGACAATGAGCAGTTCTTC.

The chain recombines TRBV9 with TRBJ2-3, with 10 bases that match TRBD2. With 4 bases clipped from V and 5 bases from J, the junction kept 4 bases outside the gene matches. Germline V gives CDR1 SGDLS, CDR2 YYNGEE. CDR3 length equals 14 residues. CDR3 amino acids: CASSFLAGVDTQYF. The CDR3 coding sequence is TGTGCCAGCAGCTTTCTAGCGGGGGTAGATACGCAGTATTTT.

This sequence joins TRBV2 and TRBJ2-7; 7 bases are a match to TRBD2. Germline CDR1 is SNHLY and CDR2 is FYNNEI. Trimming at V came to 6 bases and at J to 4 bases, leaving 12 bases not matched to a gene. This CDR3 comprises 15 residues. DNA for the CDR3: TGTGCCAGCAGCCCGGGGCCTAGCGGATTTTACGAGCAGTACTTC. This codes for CASSPGPSGFYEQYF.

The V call is TRBV29-1, the J call TRBJ1-2; D might be TRBD1 (5 bases). The CDR3 is made up of 11 amino acids. Germline lookup yields CDR1 SQVTM and CDR2 ANQGSEA. V dropped 5 bases and J dropped 8 bases, with 12 bases sitting between them. DNA of the CDR3: TGCAGCGTTTTGGGGCAAGGCGGCTACACCTTC. As protein: CSVLGQGGYTF.